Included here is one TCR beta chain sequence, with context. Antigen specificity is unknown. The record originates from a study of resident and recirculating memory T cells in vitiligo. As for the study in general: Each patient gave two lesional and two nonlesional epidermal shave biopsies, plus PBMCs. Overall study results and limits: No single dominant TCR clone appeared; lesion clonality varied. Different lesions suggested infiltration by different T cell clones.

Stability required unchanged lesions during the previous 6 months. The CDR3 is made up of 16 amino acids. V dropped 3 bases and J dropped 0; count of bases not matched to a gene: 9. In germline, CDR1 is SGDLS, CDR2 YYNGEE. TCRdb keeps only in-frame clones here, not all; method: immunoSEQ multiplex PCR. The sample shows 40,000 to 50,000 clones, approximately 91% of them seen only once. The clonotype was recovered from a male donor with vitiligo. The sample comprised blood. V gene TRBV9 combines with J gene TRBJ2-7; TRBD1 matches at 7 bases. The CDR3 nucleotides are TGTGCCAGCAGCGGTAGGCCGGGACAGCACTCCTACGAGCAGTACTTC. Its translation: CASSGRPGQHSYEQYF.